This TCR beta chain comes out of a study of identical twins. Overall study results and limits: A cross-sectional statistical analysis, not follow-up of the same donors, supported the conclusions.

This CDR3 contains 15 residues. Trimming shortened V by 7 bases and J by 8 bases, and 18 bases separated the two germline ends. Germline assignment: CDR1 SGHTA and CDR2 FQGNSA. This clonotype showed up just a few times. Antigen unknown. TCRdb re-called the 5' RACE reads with MiXCR, one entry per CDR3 protein. The table includes 500,000 to 700,000 distinct CDR3 sequences, 7.1% detected once. These data were likewise used in another study, on yellow fever vaccine responses in identical twins.

The sequenced material came from PBMCs. The receptor was isolated from a woman aged 18-30 years in good health. This chain joins TRBV7-2 and TRBJ1-6, with D unclear. The CDR3 sequence: CASIDRRRKDSPLHF. The CDR3 coding sequence is TGTGCCAGCATCGATAGGAGGAGAAAGGATTCACCCCTCCACTTT.